This T cell receptor beta chain is from a study of lymphopenia after photon versus proton radiotherapy. As for this clone: Its target is unknown.

After removal of 3 bases from V and 9 bases from J, the junction contained 12 bases not matched to a gene. Germline V gives CDR1 SGDLS, CDR2 YYNGEE. The CDR3 consists of 14 residues. The repertoire was sequenced with immunoSEQ multiplex PCR; TCRdb's copy has only in-frame clones and lacks some. The sample records roughly 53,000 clones, more than 70% being singletons. Whole-study findings and limits: Relative stability marked proton patients; photon patients lost diversity and naive cells.

This specimen consisted of peripheral blood, obtained from a patient treated with photon-based radiotherapy. The TCR was taken from a man in his forties or fifties with gastric cancer. This chain uses TRBV9 with TRBJ2-7; 7 bases are shared with TRBD2. For the CDR3, the DNA is TGTGCCAGCAGCGCCGGTAGGGAGGGGACGGGGCAGTACTTC. This codes for CASSAGREGTGQYF.